The 20 T cell receptor beta chains given below trace back to one sample, sequenced in a study of blood T cells in healthy people across ages. Primed by a sample-barcoded 5' primer and a J-beta primer mix, a second PCR proceeded for 7 to 11 cycles. One entry per CDR3 protein results from TCRdb running MiXCR on the 5' RACE reads. The table includes about 1,400,000 distinct CDR3 sequences, around 39% detected once. The sequencing sample was made of blood. These TCRs come from a woman aged 18-29 years in good health.

The chain employs TRBV20-1 and TRBJ2-1; D remains unclear. The germline V and J ends were trimmed by 4 bases and 5 bases, with 12 bases remaining between them. Germline CDR1 reads DFQATT; CDR2 reads SNEGSKA (reference sequence). This CDR3 has 13 residues. CDR3 protein: CSATIRYNNEQFF. CDR3 DNA sequence: TGCAGTGCTACCATAAGATACAACAATGAGCAGTTCTTC.

This clonotype was seen only a few times. CDR3 nucleotide sequence: TGTGCCAGCAGTCTAACTAGCTCCCCATCCAATGAGCAGTTCTTC. Translating it yields CASSLTSSPSNEQFF. The J gene is TRBJ2-1, the V gene TRBV6-5; TRBD2 might be the D (6 bases). The V end lost 5 bases, the J end lost 6 bases, and 17 bases lay between the germline ends. Germline V gene lookup returns CDR1 MNHEY and CDR2 SVGAGI. The CDR3 length is 15 residues.

The chain uses TRBV12-3 or TRBV12-4 and TRBJ1-4; possibly TRBD1 for D (6 bases). This CDR3 spans 15 amino acids. The germline V and J ends were trimmed by 2 bases and 3 bases, with 10 bases remaining between them. CDR3 region: CASSLRGGANEKLFF. CDR3 coding DNA: TGTGCCAGCAGTTTAAGGGGGGGAGCTAATGAAAAACTGTTTTTT.

The V and J genes are TRBV6-1 and TRBJ2-7; D possibly corresponds to TRBD2 (5 bases). The V gene's germline CDR1 is MNHNS and CDR2 SASEGT. V shed 5 bases and J shed 0 bases, with 11 bases lying between them. This CDR3 is 14 amino acids long. CDR3 in amino acids: CASSTPGFSYEQYF. CDR3 in DNA: TGTGCCAGCAGTACACCGGGGTTCTCCTACGAGCAGTACTTC.

CDR3 in DNA: TGCGCCAGCAGCCGGGGCATTCTTTCCGCCTACAATGAGCAGTTCTTC. Translating gives CASSRGILSAYNEQFF. The chain recombines TRBV5-1 with TRBJ2-1; D is possibly TRBD1 or TRBD2 (5 bases each). The CDR3 length is 16 residues. V was shortened by 4 bases and J by 2 bases, with 16 bases between the two germline ends. From germline, CDR1 is SGHRS and CDR2 YFSETQ.

The rearrangement links TRBV20-1 to TRBJ1-1, with a weak D call TRBD1 (5 bases). The germline gives CDR1 DFQATT, CDR2 SNEGSKA (reference sequence). This CDR3 spans 13 amino acids. The V gene lost 6 bases and the J gene lost 5 bases, with 16 bases spanning the gap. Here the CDR3 DNA reads TGCAGTGCCGCGGGGGGGGTGAGGACTGAAGCTTTCTTT. This encodes CSAAGGVRTEAFF.

The V call is TRBV6-5, the J call TRBJ1-5; D gene unclear. V was clipped by 0 bases and J by 3 bases, with 12 bases between them. The CDR3 extends over 16 amino acids. Per germline, CDR1 MNHEY and CDR2 SVGAGI. This chain's CDR3 is CASSYSKDGVNQPQHF. The CDR3 bases are TGTGCCAGCAGTTACTCGAAGGACGGTGTCAATCAGCCCCAGCATTTT.

In its sample, this clonotype was seen once. The chain uses TRBV7-9 and TRBJ1-4, with D possibly TRBD1 on 6 matching bases. The CDR3 spans 16 residues. V lost 4 bases and J 4 bases, leaving 16 bases between the germline ends. CDR1 is SEHNR, CDR2 FQNEAQ, per germline (reference sequence). The CDR3 loop is CASSWAVDRFNEKLFF. The CDR3 DNA sequence: TGTGCCAGCAGCTGGGCAGTCGACAGGTTTAATGAAAAACTGTTTTTT. The full variable domain, completed using reference TRBV7-9 and TRBJ1-4, is DTGVSQNPRHKITKRGQNVTFRCDPISEHNRLYWYRQTLGQGPEFLTYFQNEAQLEKSRLLSDRFSAERPKGSFSTLEIQRTEQGDSAMYLCASSWAVDRFNEKLFFGSGTQLSVL.

The rearrangement links TRBV10-3 to TRBJ2-2; 7 nucleotides agree with TRBD2. After removal of 3 bases from V and 4 bases from J, the junction contained 5 bases not matched to a gene. The CDR3 length is 15 residues. The germline gives CDR1 ENHRY, CDR2 SYGVKD. The CDR3 region is CAISERRELTGELFF. The CDR3 DNA is TGTGCCATCAGTGAACGGCGGGAGCTCACCGGGGAGCTGTTTTTT.

This clonotype was detected only a few times. The gene calls are TRBV27 and TRBJ1-6; D might be TRBD1 (6 bases). This CDR3 contains 15 residues. Germline V lookup: CDR1 MNHEY, CDR2 SMNVEV (reference sequence). V lost 4 bases and J 4 bases, leaving 11 bases between the germline ends. CDR3 sequence: CASSSQDRYNSPLHF. In DNA form, the CDR3 reads TGTGCCAGCAGTTCCCAGGACAGATATAATTCACCCCTCCACTTT.

Comment on this clonotype: This may come from a read error, since a much larger clone is one base off. The rearrangement links TRBV7-9 to TRBJ2-1; D gene uncertain. Germline V gene lookup returns CDR1 SEHNR and CDR2 FQNEAQ (reference sequence). V dropped 4 bases and J dropped 6 bases, with 16 bases sitting between them. The CDR3 runs 15 residues. CDR3 amino acids: CASSSMDRRTNEQFF. The CDR3, as DNA: TGTGCCAGCAGCTCCATGGATCGCAGGACCAATGAGCAGTTCTTC. Variable domain in full (rest from reference TRBV7-9 and TRBJ2-1): DTGVSQNPRHKITKRGQNVTFRCDPISEHNRLYWYRQTLGQGPEFLTYFQNEAQLEKSRLLSDRFSAERPKGSFSTLEIQRTEQGDSAMYLCASSSMDRRTNEQFFGPGTRLTVL.

In this sample, this clonotype turned up a few times. V is TRBV12-3 or TRBV12-4 and J is TRBJ1-1; D is undetermined. Deletions cut 9 bases from V and 5 bases from J, with 19 bases between. The CDR3 length is 14 residues. For the CDR3, the DNA is TGTGCCAGTACTCCTAACCTTGGAGGGACTGAAGCTTTCTTT. It encodes CASTPNLGGTEAFF.

In this sample, this clonotype turned up a few times. The CDR3, as DNA: TGCGCCAGCAGCCAACCGGGACTAGGCTCTGAAGAGACCCAGTACTTC. Protein sequence: CASSQPGLGSEETQYF. This rearrangement joins TRBV4-1 to TRBJ2-5, with 8 bases matching TRBD2. Trimming removed 2 bases from V and 3 bases from J; junction bases left unmatched: 8. The CDR3 spans 16 residues. Germline loops: CDR1 MGHRA, CDR2 YSYEKL.

V usage is TRBV6-1 and J usage is TRBJ2-5, with 13 bases that match TRBD2. With 5 bases clipped from V and 11 bases from J, the junction kept 11 bases outside the gene matches. The CDR3 runs 15 residues. Per the germline V gene, CDR1 is MNHNS and CDR2 is SASEGT. The CDR3 DNA reads TGTGCCAGCAGTCCCGGGACTAGCGGGGTCCATGAGCAGTACTTC. Residues: CASSPGTSGVHEQYF.

The chain joins TRBV28 to TRBJ1-1; D not certain. The length of the CDR3 is 16 residues. The V gene's germline CDR1 is MDHEN and CDR2 SYDVKM. Trimming took 5 bases from V and 3 from J, leaving 19 bases between them. The CDR3 reads CASSLYTRLRDTEAFF. The CDR3 DNA is TGTGCCAGCAGTCTATACACCAGGTTGAGGGACACTGAAGCTTTCTTT.

This clonotype was recorded a few times. The chain recombines TRBV6-1 with TRBJ2-7, with D maybe TRBD1 (6 bases). The CDR3 totals 12 residues. The V gene lost 8 bases and the J gene lost 3 bases, with 11 bases spanning the gap. Looked up from germline, CDR1 is MNHNS and CDR2 is SASEGT. CDR3 amino acids: CASEDSYYEQYF. As DNA, the CDR3 is TGTGCCAGCGAGGACAGTTACTACGAGCAGTACTTC.

The V and J genes are TRBV5-6 and TRBJ1-2, with D perhaps matching TRBD1 (5 bases). V lost 0 bases, J lost 4 bases, and 16 bases lay in between. Germline values: CDR1 SGHDT, CDR2 YYEEEE. The CDR3 totals 16 residues. The CDR3, as DNA: TGTGCCAGCAGCTTGGGACGGGGCCCAAGTACCTATGGCTACACCTTC. This gives the protein CASSLGRGPSTYGYTF.

The rearrangement uses TRBV28 and TRBJ2-2; a possible D gene is TRBD2 (5 bases). V lost 2 bases to trimming and J lost 6 bases, with 13 bases between them. CDR3 length: 15 residues. Germline CDR1 reads MDHEN; CDR2 reads SYDVKM. The CDR3 sequence: CASSLRGSPPGELFF. For the CDR3, the DNA is TGTGCCAGCAGTTTACGGGGAAGCCCCCCCGGGGAGCTGTTTTTT.

Points on this clonotype: A read error may be the cause here, since a much bigger clone is one base away. The chain links TRBV20-1 to TRBJ2-5; 11 bases line up with TRBD1. The CDR3 is made up of 17 amino acids. Looked up from germline, CDR1 is DFQATT and CDR2 is SNEGSKA (reference sequence). V gave up 6 bases and J gave up 11 bases; unmatched junction bases: 23. This chain's CDR3 is CSAGQGAMAGGRNEQYF. The DNA of the CDR3 is TGCAGTGCAGGACAGGGGGCGATGGCGGGGGGAAGGAATGAGCAGTACTTC.

V usage is TRBV27 and J usage is TRBJ1-1; D is ambiguous. There are 13 residues in the CDR3. From germline, CDR1 is MNHEY and CDR2 SMNVEV (reference sequence). Between the trimmed V and J ends, which lost 6 bases and 4 bases, there was a span of 12 bases. CDR3 loop: CASSLIRFTEAFF. The CDR3 DNA reads as TGTGCCAGCAGCCTAATCAGGTTCACTGAAGCTTTCTTT.